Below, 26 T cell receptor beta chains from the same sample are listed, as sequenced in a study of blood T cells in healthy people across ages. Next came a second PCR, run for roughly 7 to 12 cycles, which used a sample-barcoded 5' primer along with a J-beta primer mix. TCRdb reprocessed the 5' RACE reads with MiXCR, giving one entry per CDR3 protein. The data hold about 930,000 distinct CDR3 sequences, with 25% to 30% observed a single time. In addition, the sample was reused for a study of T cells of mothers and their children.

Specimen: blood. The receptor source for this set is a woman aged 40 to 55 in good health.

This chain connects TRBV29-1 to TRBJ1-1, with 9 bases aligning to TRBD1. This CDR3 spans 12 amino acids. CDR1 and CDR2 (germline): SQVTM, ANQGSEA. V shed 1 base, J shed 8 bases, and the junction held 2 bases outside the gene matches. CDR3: CSVEGGQGEAFF. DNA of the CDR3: TGCAGCGTTGAAGGGGGACAGGGCGAAGCTTTCTTT.

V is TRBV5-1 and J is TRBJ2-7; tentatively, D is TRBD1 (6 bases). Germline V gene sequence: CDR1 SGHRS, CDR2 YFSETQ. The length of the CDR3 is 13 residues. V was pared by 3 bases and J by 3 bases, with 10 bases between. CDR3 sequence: CASSSTGIYEQYF. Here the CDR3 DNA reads TGCGCCAGCAGCTCCACAGGGATCTACGAGCAGTACTTC.

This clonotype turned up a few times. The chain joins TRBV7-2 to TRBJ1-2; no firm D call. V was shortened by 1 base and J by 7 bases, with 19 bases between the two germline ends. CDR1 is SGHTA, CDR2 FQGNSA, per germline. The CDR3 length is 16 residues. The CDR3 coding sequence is TGTGCCAGCAGCTTAGAGAGATTCGTATCTATGGGTGGCTACACCTTC. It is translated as CASSLERFVSMGGYTF.

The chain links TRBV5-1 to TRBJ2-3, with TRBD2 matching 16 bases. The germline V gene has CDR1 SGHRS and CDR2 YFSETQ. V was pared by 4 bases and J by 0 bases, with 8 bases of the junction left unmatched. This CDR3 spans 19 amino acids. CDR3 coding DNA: TGCGCCAGCAGCCCGGAGCCGGGACTAGCGGGGGGGAGCACAGATACGCAGTATTTT. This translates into CASSPEPGLAGGSTDTQYF.

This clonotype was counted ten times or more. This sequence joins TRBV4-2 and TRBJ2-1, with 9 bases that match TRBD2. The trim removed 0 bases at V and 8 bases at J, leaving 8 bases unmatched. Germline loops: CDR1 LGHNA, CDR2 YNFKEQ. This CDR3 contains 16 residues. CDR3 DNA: TGTGCCAGCAGCCAAGATGTTGGCGGGGGGGCCGATGAGCAGTTCTTC. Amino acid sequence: CASSQDVGGGADEQFF.

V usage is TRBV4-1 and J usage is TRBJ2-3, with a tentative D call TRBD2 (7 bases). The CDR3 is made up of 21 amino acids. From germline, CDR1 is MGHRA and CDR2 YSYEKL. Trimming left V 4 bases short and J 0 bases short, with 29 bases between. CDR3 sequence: CASSRRGAWGGALTSTDTQYF. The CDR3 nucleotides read TGCGCCAGCAGCCGAAGAGGGGCTTGGGGGGGCGCGCTGACTAGCACAGATACGCAGTATTTT.

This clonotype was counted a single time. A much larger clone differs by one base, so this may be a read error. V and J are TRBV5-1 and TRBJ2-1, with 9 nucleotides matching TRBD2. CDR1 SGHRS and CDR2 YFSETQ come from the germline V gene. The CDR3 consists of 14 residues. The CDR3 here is CAGRRVAGDNEQFF. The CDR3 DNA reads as TGCGCCGGCAGGAGAGTAGCGGGAGACAATGAGCAGTTCTTC.

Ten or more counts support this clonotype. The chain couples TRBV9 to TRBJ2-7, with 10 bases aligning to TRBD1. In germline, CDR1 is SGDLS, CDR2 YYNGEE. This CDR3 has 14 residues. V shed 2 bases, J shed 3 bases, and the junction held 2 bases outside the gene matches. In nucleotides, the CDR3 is TGTGCCAGCAGCGTCGGACAGGGGGACTACGAGCAGTACTTC. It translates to CASSVGQGDYEQYF.

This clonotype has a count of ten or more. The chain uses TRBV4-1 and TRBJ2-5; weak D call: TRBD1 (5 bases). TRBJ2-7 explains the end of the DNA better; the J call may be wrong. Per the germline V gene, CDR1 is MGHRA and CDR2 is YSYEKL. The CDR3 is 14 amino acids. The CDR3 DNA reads TGCGCCAGCAGCCAAGATTCGGCCAGGGACGAGCAGTACTTC. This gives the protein CASSQDSARDEQYF.

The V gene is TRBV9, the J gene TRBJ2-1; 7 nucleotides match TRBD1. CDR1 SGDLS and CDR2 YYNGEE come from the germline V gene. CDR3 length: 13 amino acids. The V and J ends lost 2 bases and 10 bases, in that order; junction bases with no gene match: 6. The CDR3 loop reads CASSVPGQAEQFF. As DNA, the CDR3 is TGTGCCAGCAGCGTCCCCGGACAGGCCGAGCAGTTCTTC.

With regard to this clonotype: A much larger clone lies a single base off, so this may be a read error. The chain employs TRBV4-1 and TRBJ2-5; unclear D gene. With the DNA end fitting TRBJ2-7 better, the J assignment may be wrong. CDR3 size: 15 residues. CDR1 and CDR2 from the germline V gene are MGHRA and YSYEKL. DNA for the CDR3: TGCGCCAGCAGCCAAGAGCCCCAAGAATACTACGAGCAGTACTTC. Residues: CASSQEPQEYYEQYF.

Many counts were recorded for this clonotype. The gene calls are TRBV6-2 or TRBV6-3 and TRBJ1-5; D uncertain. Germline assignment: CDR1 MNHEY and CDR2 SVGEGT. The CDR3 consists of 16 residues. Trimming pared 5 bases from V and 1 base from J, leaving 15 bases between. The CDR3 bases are TGTGCCAGCAGTCCTCTCTTGGGATCGAGCAATCAGCCCCAGCATTTT. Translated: CASSPLLGSSNQPQHF.

The CDR3 region has the DNA TGTGCCAGCAGCTTCCCAAAGGAGGGGGTCAAAAACATTCAGTACTTC. Translated: CASSFPKEGVKNIQYF. The chain combines TRBV7-9 with TRBJ2-4; D tentatively reads TRBD1 or TRBD2 (6 bases each). There are 16 residues in the CDR3. Germline-derived CDR1 and CDR2 are SEHNR and FQNEAQ (reference sequence). The V gene lost 3 bases and the J gene lost 3 bases, with 15 bases spanning the gap.

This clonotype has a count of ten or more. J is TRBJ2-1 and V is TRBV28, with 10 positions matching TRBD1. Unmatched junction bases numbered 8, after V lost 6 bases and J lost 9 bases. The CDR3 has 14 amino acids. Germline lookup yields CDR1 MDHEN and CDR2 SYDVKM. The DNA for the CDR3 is TGTGCCAGCAGCGCACCGGGACAGGGGTTTGAGCAGTTCTTC. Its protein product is CASSAPGQGFEQFF.

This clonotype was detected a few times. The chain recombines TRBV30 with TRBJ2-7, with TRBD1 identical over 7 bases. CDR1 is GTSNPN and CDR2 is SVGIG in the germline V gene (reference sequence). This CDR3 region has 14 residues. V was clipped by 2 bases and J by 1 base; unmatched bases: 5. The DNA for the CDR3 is TGTGCCTGGAGTCCCGACAGGGAGTCCTACGAGCAGTACTTC. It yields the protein CAWSPDRESYEQYF.

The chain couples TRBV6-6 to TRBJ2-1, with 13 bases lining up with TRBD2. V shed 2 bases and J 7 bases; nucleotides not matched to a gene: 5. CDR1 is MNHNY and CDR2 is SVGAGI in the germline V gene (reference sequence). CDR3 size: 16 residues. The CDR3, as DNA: TGTGCCAGCAGTTACACCACTAGCGGGGGGGCGAATGAGCAGTTCTTC. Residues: CASSYTTSGGANEQFF.

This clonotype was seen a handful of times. The CDR3 here is CASRRLGAHNEQFF. The CDR3 DNA follows: TGTGCCAGCAGGAGGCTTGGGGCACACAATGAGCAGTTCTTC. The rearrangement links TRBV27 to TRBJ2-1; D may be TRBD1 (5 bases). Trimming pared 6 bases from V and 5 bases from J, leaving 14 bases between. Germline CDR1 and CDR2: MNHEY and SMNVEV (reference sequence). The CDR3 extends over 14 amino acids.

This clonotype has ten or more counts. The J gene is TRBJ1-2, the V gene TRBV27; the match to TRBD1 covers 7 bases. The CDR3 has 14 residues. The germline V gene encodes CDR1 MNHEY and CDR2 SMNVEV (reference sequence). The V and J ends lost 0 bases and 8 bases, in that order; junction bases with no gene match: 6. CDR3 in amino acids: CASSLSATGNGYTF. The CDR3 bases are TGTGCCAGCAGTTTATCAGCGACAGGGAACGGCTACACCTTC.

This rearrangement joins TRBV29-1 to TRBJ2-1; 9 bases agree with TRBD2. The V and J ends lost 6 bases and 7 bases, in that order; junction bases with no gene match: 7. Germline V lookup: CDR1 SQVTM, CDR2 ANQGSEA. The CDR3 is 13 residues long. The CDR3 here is CSVAGGPRNEQFF. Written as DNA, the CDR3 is TGCAGCGTGGCGGGGGGGCCGAGAAATGAGCAGTTCTTC.

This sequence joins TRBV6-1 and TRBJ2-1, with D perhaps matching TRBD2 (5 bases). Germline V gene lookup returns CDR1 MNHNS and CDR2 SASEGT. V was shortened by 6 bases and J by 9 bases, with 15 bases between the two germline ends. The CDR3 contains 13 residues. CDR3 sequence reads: CASRASGRGEQFF. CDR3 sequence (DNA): TGTGCCAGCAGGGCCTCGGGGAGAGGTGAGCAGTTCTTC.

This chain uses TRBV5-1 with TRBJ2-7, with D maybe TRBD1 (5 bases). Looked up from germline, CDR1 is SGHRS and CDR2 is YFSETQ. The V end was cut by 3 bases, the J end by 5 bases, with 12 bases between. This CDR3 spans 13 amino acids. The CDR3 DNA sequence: TGCGCCAGCAGCTACCCCACAGGAGACGAGCAGTACTTC. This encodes CASSYPTGDEQYF.

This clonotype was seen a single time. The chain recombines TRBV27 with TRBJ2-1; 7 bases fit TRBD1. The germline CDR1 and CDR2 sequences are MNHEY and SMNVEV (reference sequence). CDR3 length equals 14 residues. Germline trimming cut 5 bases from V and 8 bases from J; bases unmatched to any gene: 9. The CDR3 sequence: CASSPLTGYHEQFF. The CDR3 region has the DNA TGTGCCAGCAGTCCCTTGACAGGGTACCATGAGCAGTTCTTC.

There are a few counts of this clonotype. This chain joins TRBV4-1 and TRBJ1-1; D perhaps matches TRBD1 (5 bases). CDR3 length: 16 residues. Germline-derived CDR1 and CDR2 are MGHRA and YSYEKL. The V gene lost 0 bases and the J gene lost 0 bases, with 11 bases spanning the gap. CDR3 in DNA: TGCGCCAGCAGCCAAGATACGGGACGCTTGAACACTGAAGCTTTCTTT. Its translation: CASSQDTGRLNTEAFF.

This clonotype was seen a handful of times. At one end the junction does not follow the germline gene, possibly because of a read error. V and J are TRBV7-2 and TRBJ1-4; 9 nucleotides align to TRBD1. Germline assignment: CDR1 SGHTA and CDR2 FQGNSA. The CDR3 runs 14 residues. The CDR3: CASSQDRGSGKRFF. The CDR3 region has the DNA TGTGCCAGCAGCCAGGACAGGGGCTCAGGAAAACGGTTTTTT.

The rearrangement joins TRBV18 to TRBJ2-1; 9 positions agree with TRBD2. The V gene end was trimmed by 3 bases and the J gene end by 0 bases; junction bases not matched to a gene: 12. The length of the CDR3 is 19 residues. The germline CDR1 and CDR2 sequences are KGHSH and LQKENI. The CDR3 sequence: CASSPFPAGGRSSYNEQFF. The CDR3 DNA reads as TGTGCCAGCTCACCTTTCCCAGCGGGGGGCCGGAGCTCCTACAATGAGCAGTTCTTC. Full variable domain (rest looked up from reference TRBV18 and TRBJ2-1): NAGVMQNPRHLVRRRGQEARLRCSPMKGHSHVYWYRQLPEEGLKFMVYLQKENIIDESGMPKERFSAEFPKEGPSILRIQQVVRGDSAAYFCASSPFPAGGRSSYNEQFFGPGTRLTVL.

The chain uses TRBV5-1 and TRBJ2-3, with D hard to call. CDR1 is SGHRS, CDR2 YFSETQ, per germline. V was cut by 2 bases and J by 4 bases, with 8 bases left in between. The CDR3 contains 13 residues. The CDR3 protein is CASSLQSPDTQYF. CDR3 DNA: TGCGCCAGCAGCTTACAATCACCAGATACGCAGTATTTT.